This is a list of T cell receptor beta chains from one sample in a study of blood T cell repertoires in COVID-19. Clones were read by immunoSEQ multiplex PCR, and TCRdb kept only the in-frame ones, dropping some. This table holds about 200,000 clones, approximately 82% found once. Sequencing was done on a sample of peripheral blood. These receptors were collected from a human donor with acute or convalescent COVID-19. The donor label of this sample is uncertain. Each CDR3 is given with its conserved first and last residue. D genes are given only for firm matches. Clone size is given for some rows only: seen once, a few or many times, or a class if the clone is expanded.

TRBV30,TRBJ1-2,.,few,TGTGCCTGGAGTGAGAACAGGGCGGGCTATGGCTACACCTTC,CAWSENRAGYGYTF
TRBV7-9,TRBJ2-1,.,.,TGTGCCAGCAGCTTAGTCGGGAATGAGCAGTTCTTC,CASSLVGNEQFF
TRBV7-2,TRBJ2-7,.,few,TGTGCCAGCAGCTTAGATTTCGACATTTACGAGCAGTACTTC,CASSLDFDIYEQYF
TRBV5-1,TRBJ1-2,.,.,TGCGCCAGCAGCCACTCCGTGGGGGGTAGAGACTATGGCTACACCTTC,CASSHSVGGRDYGYTF
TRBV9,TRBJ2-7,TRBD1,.,TGTGCCAGCAGCCTTACGGGACAGGGGACTTACGAGCAGTACTTC,CASSLTGQGTYEQYF
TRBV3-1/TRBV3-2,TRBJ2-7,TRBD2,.,TGTGCCAGCAGCCGAGCGGGGGGGACATACGAGCAGTACTTC,CASSRAGGTYEQYF
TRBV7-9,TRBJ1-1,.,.,TGTGCCAGCAGCGTATGGACAGTGAACACTGAAGCTTTCTTT,CASSVWTVNTEAFF
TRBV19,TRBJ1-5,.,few,TGTGCCAGTAGCTTCGGGGTTGGCAATCAGCCCCAGCATTTT,CASSFGVGNQPQHF
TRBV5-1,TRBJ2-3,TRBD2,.,TGCGCCAGCAGCTTGGGGCTAGCGGGGAGCACAGATACGCAGTATTTT,CASSLGLAGSTDTQYF
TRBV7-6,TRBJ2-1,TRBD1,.,TGTGCCAGCAGCCCCCACCGGGACAGGGGATACAATGAGCAGTTCTTC,CASSPHRDRGYNEQFF
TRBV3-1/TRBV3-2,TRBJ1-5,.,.,TGTGCCAGCAGCCTAAGTGGACAACGCAATCAGCCCCAGCATTTT,CASSLSGQRNQPQHF
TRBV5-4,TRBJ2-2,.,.,TGTGCCAGCAGCCCCCCGGGCGGGGAGCTGTTTTTT,CASSPPGGELFF
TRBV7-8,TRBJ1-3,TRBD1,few,TGTGCCAGCAGCTTAGTCGGGCAGGGGGTCTCTGGAAACACCATATATTTT,CASSLVGQGVSGNTIYF
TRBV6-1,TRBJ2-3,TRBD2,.,TGTGCCAGCAGTGAAGCGCCTAGCGGTCGGGGTAGCACAGATACGCAGTATTTT,CASSEAPSGRGSTDTQYF
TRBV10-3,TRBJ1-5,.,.,TGTGCCATCAGTGAGTCCGGGGGGCTCAGTCAGCCCCAGCATTTT,CAISESGGLSQPQHF
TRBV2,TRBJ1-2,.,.,TGTGCCAGCAACCCGGACACGCTCTATGGCTACACCTTC,CASNPDTLYGYTF
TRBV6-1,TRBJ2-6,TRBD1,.,TGTGCCAGCAGTGAGTGGACAGGCGGGGCCAACGTCCTGACTTTC,CASSEWTGGANVLTF
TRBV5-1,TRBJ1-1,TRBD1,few,TGCGCCAGCAGCTTGGGACAGGGAGGGAACACTGAAGCTTTCTTT,CASSLGQGGNTEAFF
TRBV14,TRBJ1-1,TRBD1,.,TGTGCCAGCAGCTCCTCGACAGGGAGTCTTGCTGAAGCTTTCTTT,CASSSSTGSLAEAFF
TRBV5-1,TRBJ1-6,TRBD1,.,TGCGCCAGCAGCTTGGACCCGGGGACAGGGACTCACTTT,CASSLDPGTGTHF
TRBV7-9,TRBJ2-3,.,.,TGTGCCAGCAGAGAAACTAGTGCAGATACGCAGTATTTT,CASRETSADTQYF
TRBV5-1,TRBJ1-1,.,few,TGCGCCAGCAGCTTGTTTCGGGAGTCGAACACTGAAGCTTTCTTT,CASSLFRESNTEAFF
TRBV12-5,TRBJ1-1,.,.,TGTGCTAGTGGACCTGACAGGAACACTGAAGCTTTCTTT,CASGPDRNTEAFF
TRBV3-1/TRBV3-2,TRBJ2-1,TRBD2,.,TGTGCCAGCAGCCACCCGACTAGCGGGAGGGTTAATGAGCAGTTCTTC,CASSHPTSGRVNEQFF
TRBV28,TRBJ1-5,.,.,TGTGCCAGCTGGAAAGGGGTGAATCAGCCCCAGCATTTT,CASWKGVNQPQHF
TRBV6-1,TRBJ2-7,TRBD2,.,TGTGCCAGCAGTGATCAGACTAGCGGGAGTTACGAGCAGTACTTC,CASSDQTSGSYEQYF
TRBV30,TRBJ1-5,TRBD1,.,TGTGCCTGGAGTGTAAAAGGGGGCGCCATTCAGCCCCAGCATTTT,CAWSVKGGAIQPQHF
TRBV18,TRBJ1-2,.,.,TGTGCCAGCTCACCTGGACTTCCCCATATGGGGGGCTACACCTTC,CASSPGLPHMGGYTF
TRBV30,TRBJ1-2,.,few,TGTGCCTGGACCCACTCGGCAGGGAACTATGGCTACACCTTC,CAWTHSAGNYGYTF
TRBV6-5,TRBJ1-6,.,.,TGTGCCAGCAGTTACTCGAGACAGGTTTATAATTCACCCCTCCACTTT,CASSYSRQVYNSPLHF
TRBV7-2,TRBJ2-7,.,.,TGTGCCAGCAGCTTATCGTGGCTCTCCTACGAGCAGTACTTC,CASSLSWLSYEQYF
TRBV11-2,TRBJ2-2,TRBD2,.,TGTGCCAGCAGCTCACAAATCCCGGGACTAGCGGGAGCGGGGGAGCTGTTTTTT,CASSSQIPGLAGAGELFF
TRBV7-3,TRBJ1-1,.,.,TGTGCCAGCAGCATCGCGGGGGTGAACACTGAAGCTTTCTTT,CASSIAGVNTEAFF
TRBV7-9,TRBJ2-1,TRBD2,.,TGTGCCAGCAGCAGGGGACTAGCGGGAGAAAATGAGCAGTTCTTC,CASSRGLAGENEQFF
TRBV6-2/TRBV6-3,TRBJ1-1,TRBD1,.,TGTGCCAGCAGTTTGACAGGGGGGGTGAACACTGAAGCTTTCTTT,CASSLTGGVNTEAFF
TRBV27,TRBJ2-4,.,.,TGTGCCAGCAGTTTAGGGGTAGAGGGAAACATTCAGTACTTC,CASSLGVEGNIQYF
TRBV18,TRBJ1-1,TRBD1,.,TGTGCCAGCTCACGAGGACAGGGACTAATCACTGAAGCTTTCTTT,CASSRGQGLITEAFF
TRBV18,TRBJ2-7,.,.,TGTGCCAGCTCACCTACAGGAGAGGGGACTTACGAGCAGTACTTC,CASSPTGEGTYEQYF
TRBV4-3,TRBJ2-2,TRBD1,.,TGCGCCAGCAGCCAAGGGACAGGGGACACCGGGGAGCTGTTTTTT,CASSQGTGDTGELFF
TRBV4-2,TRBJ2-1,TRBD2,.,TGTGCCAGCAGCCAAGAAGGCCTAGCGGGTCACAATGAGCAGTTCTTC,CASSQEGLAGHNEQFF
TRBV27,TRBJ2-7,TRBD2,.,TGTGCCAGCAGTTTGAGCGGGGGTGCAGTCTACGAGCAGTACTTC,CASSLSGGAVYEQYF
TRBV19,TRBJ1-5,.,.,TGTGCCAGTAGTATCGGCAGGGTTTATAGCAATCAGCCCCAGCATTTT,CASSIGRVYSNQPQHF
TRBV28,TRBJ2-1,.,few,TGTGCCAGCAGTTTGCCCGAGGAACTAGGAGTTCCCAATGAGCAGTTCTTC,CASSLPEELGVPNEQFF
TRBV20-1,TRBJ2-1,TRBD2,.,TGCAGTGCTAGTGGGGCTAGCGGGAGACCCCCCTACAATGAGCAGTTCTTC,CSASGASGRPPYNEQFF
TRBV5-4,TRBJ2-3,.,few,TGTGCCAGCAGCTTGGATCCGGAGTTGACGCAGTATTTT,CASSLDPELTQYF
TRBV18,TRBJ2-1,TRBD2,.,TGTGCCAGCTCACCAGGGACTAGCGGGAGGCTCGGAGGCAATGAGCAGTTCTTC,CASSPGTSGRLGGNEQFF
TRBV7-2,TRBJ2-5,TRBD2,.,TGTGCCAGCAGCAGGCGACTAGCCGATCCGGAGACCCAGTACTTC,CASSRRLADPETQYF
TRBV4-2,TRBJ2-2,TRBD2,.,TGTGCCAGCAGCCAAGCTGCTGATAGCGGGAGGGCGTTCACCGGGGAGCTGTTTTTT,CASSQAADSGRAFTGELFF
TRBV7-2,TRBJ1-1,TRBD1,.,TGTGCCAGCAGCTCTTGGACAGGGAGGATGAACACTGAAGCTTTCTTT,CASSSWTGRMNTEAFF
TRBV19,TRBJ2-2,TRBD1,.,TGTGCCAGTAGTAGGGGGGGACAGGGAGGCCGCACCGGGGAGCTGTTTTTT,CASSRGGQGGRTGELFF
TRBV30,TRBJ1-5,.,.,TGTGCCTGGACGTCAGGGAATAGCAATCAGCCCCAGCATTTT,CAWTSGNSNQPQHF
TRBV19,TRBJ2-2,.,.,TGTGCCAGTAGCCCCCGACCTTCAGCGGTCACCGGGGAGCTGTTTTTT,CASSPRPSAVTGELFF
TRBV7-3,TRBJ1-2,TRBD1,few,TGTGCCAGCAGCTTAAGGGGGTCCGCAGGGGGCGGTGGCTACACCTTC,CASSLRGSAGGGGYTF
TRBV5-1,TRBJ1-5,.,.,TGCGCCAGCAGCGCGACAGGAAATCAGCCCCAGCATTTT,CASSATGNQPQHF
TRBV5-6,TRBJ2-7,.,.,TGTGCGTCCGCTTTCGGTCAGGCCCTGAGCTACGAGCAGTACTTC,CASAFGQALSYEQYF
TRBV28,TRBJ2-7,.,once,TGTGCCAGCAGTCTCACAGGGTCGTGGACCTACGAGCAGTACTTC,CASSLTGSWTYEQYF
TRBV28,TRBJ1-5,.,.,TGTGCCAGCAGTTTCAGAATGGGGGCGGGTCAGCCCCAGCATTTT,CASSFRMGAGQPQHF
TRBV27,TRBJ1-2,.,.,TGTGCCAGCAGTAGACGACAGCGAGACGGCTACACCTTC,CASSRRQRDGYTF
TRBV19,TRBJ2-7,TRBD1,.,TGTGCCAGTAAGGGACAGGGGGTAAGCGAGCAGTACTTC,CASKGQGVSEQYF
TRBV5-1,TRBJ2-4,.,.,TGCGCCAGCAGCTTGAGTAGCGGCCCCAAAAACATTCAGTACTTC,CASSLSSGPKNIQYF